This TCR beta chain appears in the sequencing data of a study of tumor-infiltrating lymphocytes in primary liver carcinoma. Study background: Each sample had roughly 3.5 to 8 million productive TCRbeta reads regardless of tissue type.

V was trimmed by 3 bases and J by 0 bases, leaving 8 bases between them. In germline, CDR1 is MDHEN, CDR2 SYDVKM. The CDR3 totals 14 residues. TCR beta cDNA was reverse-transcribed from about 500 ng of total RNA. The reaction used a constant-region primer and ProtoScript II reverse transcriptase. ARM-PCR was slightly modified, and three nested multiplex PCR rounds with it gave rise to the TCR beta libraries. For around 11 cycles apiece, the opening two PCR rounds ran with TRBV1-TRBV30 forward primers and a C-beta reverse primer. One entry per CDR3 protein, called by TCRdb with MiXCR from the multiplex PCR reads. The top ten hold over 15% of the sample, which has just over 300,000 distinct CDR3 sequences, approximately 58% seen once. Unsorted whole blood yielded the blood RNA, and germline DNA was also extracted. Patients in the cohort were treatment-naive and living with chronic HBV infection.

The receptor was derived from a woman in her 30s with primary liver carcinoma and hepatitis B virus infection. The rearrangement links TRBV28 to TRBJ1-2, with D unclear. The sequenced sample consisted of peripheral blood. Here the CDR3 DNA reads TGTGCCAGCAGTTTCGTAGTGTCTAACTATGGCTACACCTTC. Its protein is CASSFVVSNYGYTF.